The table lists the clone carrying this T cell receptor (beta chain) with many counts. The sample originates from a study of T cells in Graves' hyperthyroidism and ophthalmopathy. Germline CDR1 reads SGHAT; CDR2 reads FQNNGV. V shed 4 bases and J 3 bases; nucleotides not matched to a gene: 12. The CDR3 extends over 17 amino acids. The study excluded patients with uncontrolled infection, other autoimmune disease, pregnancy or lactation. RNA transcripts gave rise to amplified TCR beta CDR3 regions. HTBI primers were the set used in a first-round RT-PCR of the TCR CDR3. TCRdb reanalysed the multiplex PCR reads using MiXCR and keeps one entry per CDR3 protein. This sample has 300,000 to 450,000 distinct CDR3 sequences, with around a sixth found just once.

This TCR was sampled from a man aged 18 to 35 with Graves' ophthalmopathy. The gene calls are TRBV11-2 and TRBJ2-3; TRBD2 matches at 8 bases. Specimen: blood. The CDR3 sequence is CASSSQGKRGRTDTQYF. CDR3 coding DNA: TGTGCCAGCAGCTCCCAAGGGAAGCGGGGGAGGACAGATACGCAGTATTTT.